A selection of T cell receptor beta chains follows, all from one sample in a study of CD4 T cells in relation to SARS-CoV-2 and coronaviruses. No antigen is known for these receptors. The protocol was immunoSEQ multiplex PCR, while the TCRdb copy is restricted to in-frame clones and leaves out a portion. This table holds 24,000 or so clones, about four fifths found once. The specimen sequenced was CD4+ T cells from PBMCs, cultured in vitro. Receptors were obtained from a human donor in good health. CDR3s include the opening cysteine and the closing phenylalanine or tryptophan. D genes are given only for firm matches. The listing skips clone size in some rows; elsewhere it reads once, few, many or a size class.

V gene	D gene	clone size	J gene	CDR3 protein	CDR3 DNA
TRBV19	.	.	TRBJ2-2	CASKGGGTHTGELFF	TGTGCCAGTAAGGGCGGCGGGACGCACACCGGGGAGCTGTTTTTT
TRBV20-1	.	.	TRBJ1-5	CSASTGGGNQPQHF	TGCAGTGCTAGTACGGGGGGCGGCAATCAGCCCCAGCATTTT
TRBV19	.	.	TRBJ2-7	CASSIDGASRSPNEQYF	TGTGCCAGTAGTATCGATGGAGCGAGCCGGAGCCCTAACGAGCAGTACTTC
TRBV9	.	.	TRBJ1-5	CASSGGPNQPQHF	TGTGCCAGCAGCGGGGGCCCCAATCAGCCCCAGCATTTT
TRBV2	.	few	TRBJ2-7	CATRDFSYEQYF	TGTGCCACTCGGGACTTCTCCTACGAGCAGTACTTC
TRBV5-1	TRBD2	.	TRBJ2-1	CASSPGLAGREQFF	TGCGCCAGCAGCCCGGGCCTAGCGGGGAGGGAGCAGTTCTTC
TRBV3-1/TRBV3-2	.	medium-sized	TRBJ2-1	CASRGLSYNEQFF	TGTGCCAGCAGAGGACTCTCCTACAATGAGCAGTTCTTC
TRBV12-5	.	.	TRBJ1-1	CASGLVRAQMNTEAFF	TGTGCTAGTGGTTTGGTACGAGCACAGATGAACACTGAAGCTTTCTTT
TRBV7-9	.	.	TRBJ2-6	CASSLFWQGLLSGANVLTF	TGTGCCAGCAGCTTATTCTGGCAGGGCCTTCTCTCTGGGGCCAACGTCCTGACTTTC
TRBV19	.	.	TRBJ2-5	CASSSQRAGGQETQYF	TGTGCCAGTAGTAGTCAACGGGCCGGGGGACAAGAGACCCAGTACTTC